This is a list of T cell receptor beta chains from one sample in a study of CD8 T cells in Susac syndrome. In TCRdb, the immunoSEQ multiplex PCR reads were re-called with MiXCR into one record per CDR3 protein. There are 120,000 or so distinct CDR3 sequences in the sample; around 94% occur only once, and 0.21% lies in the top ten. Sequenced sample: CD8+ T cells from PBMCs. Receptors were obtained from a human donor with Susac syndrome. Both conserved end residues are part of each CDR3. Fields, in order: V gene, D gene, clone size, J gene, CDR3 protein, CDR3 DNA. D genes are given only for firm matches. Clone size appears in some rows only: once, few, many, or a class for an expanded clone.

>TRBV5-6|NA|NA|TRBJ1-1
CASTLPGQNTEAFF
TGTGCCAGCACCCTACCCGGCCAGAACACTGAAGCTTTCTTT
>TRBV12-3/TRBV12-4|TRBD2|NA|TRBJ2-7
CASSLGSSGKQYF
TGTGCCAGCAGTTTAGGGTCTAGCGGTAAGCAGTACTTC
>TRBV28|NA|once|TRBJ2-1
CASKTSTISYNEQFF
TGTGCCAGCAAAACTAGTACCATCTCCTACAATGAGCAGTTCTTC
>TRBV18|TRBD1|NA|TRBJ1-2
CASSPQGAYDDGYTF
TGTGCCAGCTCACCACAGGGGGCTTACGATGATGGCTACACCTTC
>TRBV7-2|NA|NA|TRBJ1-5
CASSLVLSNQPQHF
TGTGCCAGCAGCTTAGTCCTTAGCAATCAGCCCCAGCATTTT
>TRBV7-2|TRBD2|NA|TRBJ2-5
CASSLIAGDQETQYF
TGTGCCAGCAGCTTAATAGCGGGAGACCAAGAGACCCAGTACTTC
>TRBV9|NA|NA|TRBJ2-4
CASSGGTNIQYF
TGTGCCAGCAGCGGCGGTACAAACATTCAGTACTTC
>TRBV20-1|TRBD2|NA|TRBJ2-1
CSASGLAGQYNEQFF
TGCAGTGCAAGTGGACTAGCGGGGCAATACAATGAGCAGTTCTTC
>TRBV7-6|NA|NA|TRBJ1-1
CASSPIKDSPAEAFF
TGTGCCAGCAGCCCTATCAAGGACAGTCCCGCTGAAGCTTTCTTT
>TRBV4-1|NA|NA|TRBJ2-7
CASSQVAVSYEQYF
TGCGCCAGCAGCCAAGTGGCAGTTTCTTACGAGCAGTACTTC
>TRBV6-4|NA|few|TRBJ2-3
CASSDGGGTDTQYF
TGTGCCAGCAGTGATGGGGGTGGCACAGATACGCAGTATTTT
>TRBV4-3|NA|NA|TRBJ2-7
CASSQDAGSYEQYF
TGCGCCAGCAGCCAAGATGCGGGGTCCTACGAGCAGTACTTC
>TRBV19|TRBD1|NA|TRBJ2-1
CASSIDGTGIYNEQFF
TGTGCCAGTAGTATCGACGGGACAGGGATCTACAATGAGCAGTTCTTC
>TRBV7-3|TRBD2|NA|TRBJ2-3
CASSELAGFADTQYF
TGTGCCAGCAGCGAGCTAGCGGGGTTTGCAGATACGCAGTATTTT
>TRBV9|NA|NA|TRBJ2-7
CASSPSLTSSYEQYF
TGTGCCAGCAGCCCGAGCCTCACAAGCTCCTACGAGCAGTACTTC
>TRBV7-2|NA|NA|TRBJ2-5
CASSRRAGETQYF
TGTGCCAGCAGCCGGAGGGCCGGAGAGACCCAGTACTTC
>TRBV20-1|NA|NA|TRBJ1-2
CSATPGEGANYGYTF
TGCAGTGCTACCCCCGGGGAGGGAGCTAACTATGGCTACACCTTC
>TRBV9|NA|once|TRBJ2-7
CASSASGDPYEQYF
TGTGCCAGCAGCGCCTCCGGGGACCCCTACGAGCAGTACTTC
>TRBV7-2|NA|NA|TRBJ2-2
CASSLAGVVNTGELFF
TGTGCCAGCAGCTTAGCGGGGGTGGTGAACACCGGGGAGCTGTTTTTT
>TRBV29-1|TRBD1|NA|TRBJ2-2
CSVGDREAGELFF
TGCAGCGTCGGGGACAGGGAAGCCGGGGAGCTGTTTTTT
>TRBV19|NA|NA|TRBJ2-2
CASSINPSLATGELFF
TGTGCCAGTAGTATAAATCCTAGCCTTGCTACCGGGGAGCTGTTTTTT